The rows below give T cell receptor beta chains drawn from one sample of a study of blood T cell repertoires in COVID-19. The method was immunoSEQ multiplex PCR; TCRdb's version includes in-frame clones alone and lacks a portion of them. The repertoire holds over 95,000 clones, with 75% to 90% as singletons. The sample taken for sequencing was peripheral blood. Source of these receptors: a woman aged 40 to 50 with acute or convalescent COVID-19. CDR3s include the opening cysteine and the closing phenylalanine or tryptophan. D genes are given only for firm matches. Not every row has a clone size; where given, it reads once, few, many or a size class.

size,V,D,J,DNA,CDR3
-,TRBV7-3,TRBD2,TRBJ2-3,TGTGCCAGCAGCTTAACACTAGCGGGGGGAACAGATACGCAGTATTTT,CASSLTLAGGTDTQYF
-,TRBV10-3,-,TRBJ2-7,TGTGCCATCAGTGAGTACAGGACCCCCTACGAGCAGTACTTC,CAISEYRTPYEQYF
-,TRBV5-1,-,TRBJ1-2,TGCGCCAGCAGCTTGGAGGCAGGGGAACACTATGGCTACACCTTC,CASSLEAGEHYGYTF
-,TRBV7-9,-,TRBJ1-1,TGTGCCAGCAGCTTAACTAATGGTGAAGCTTTCTTT,CASSLTNGEAFF
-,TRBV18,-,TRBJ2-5,TGTGCCAGCTCACCAGAGGCAGGGTTAGAGACCCAGTACTTC,CASSPEAGLETQYF
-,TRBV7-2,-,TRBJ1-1,TGTGCCAGCAGTAATCAGGGAGGCACTGAAGCTTTCTTT,CASSNQGGTEAFF
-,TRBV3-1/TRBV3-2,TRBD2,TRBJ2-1,TGTGCCAGCAGCCTAAGACTAGCGGGGGGATTTGGCGAGCAGTTCTTC,CASSLRLAGGFGEQFF
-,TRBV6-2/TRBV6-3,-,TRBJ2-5,TGTGCCAGCAGCATCGACAGAAAGCTAAGGGAGACCCAGTACTTC,CASSIDRKLRETQYF
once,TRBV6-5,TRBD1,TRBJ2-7,TGTGCCAGCAGTCCACAGGGGTCTCTCTACGAGCAGTACTTC,CASSPQGSLYEQYF
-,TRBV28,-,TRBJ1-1,TGTGCCAGCAGTTTAGAGTACACTGAAGCTTTCTTT,CASSLEYTEAFF
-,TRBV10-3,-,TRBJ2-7,TGTGCCATCAGGACGGTGGGAGGAGACGAGCAGTACTTC,CAIRTVGGDEQYF